Reported below is one T cell receptor (beta chain). Germline loops: CDR1 MNHNY, CDR2 SVGAGI (reference sequence). The CDR3 loop spans 15 amino acids. V gave up 4 bases and J gave up 6 bases, with 16 bases separating them. The source of the sample is a study of cytomegalovirus exposure and HLA in healthy donors. PCR employed 60 Vbeta and 13 Jbeta primers. Sequencing was performed with immunoSEQ multiplex PCR; in TCRdb, only in-frame clones are kept and a portion is missing. This sample carries around 100,000 clones, more than 70% of them seen once, and the ten largest clones take roughly 9.1%. The TCR originated in a male donor in good health and CMV-seropositive. The specimen was PBMCs. The chain carries TRBV6-6 and TRBJ2-1, with D possibly TRBD2 on 5 matching bases. CDR3 in DNA: TGTGCCAGCAGTTTGGGCGGCTTTGAGGGCAATGAGCAGTTCTTC. Translating it yields CASSLGGFEGNEQFF.